What follows are 10 T cell receptor beta chains derived from one specimen sequenced in a study of tumor-infiltrating lymphocytes in primary liver carcinoma (dated by TCRdb to 2015 to 2018). Without any cell sorting, total RNA and DNA were extracted together from approximately 20-30 mg of bulk tissue using the AllPrep DNA/RNA mini kit. The reads were generated on an Illumina HiSeq 2500. A constant-region primer and ProtoScript II reverse transcriptase were used to reverse-transcribe TCRbeta-specific cDNA from about 500 ng total RNA. The TCRbeta libraries were prepared through three rounds of nested multiplex PCR following a slightly modified ARM-PCR procedure. Each of the first two PCR rounds ran for around 11 cycles and used multiplex TRBV1-TRBV30 forward primers together with a Cbeta reverse primer. Using fastp trimming at Q25 and MiXCR clonotype assembly, TCRdb reanalyzed the public sequencing data and kept in-frame beta chains. Identical CDR3 proteins give one entry, which carries the most common genes and DNA. Recorded for this sample are tens of thousands of distinct CDR3 sequences; about 73% of them occurred a single time. Approximately 25% of the sample is taken by the ten largest.

What was sequenced was liver tumor tissue from sampling region 2. In the paper's terms, the cell subset or site label means: tumor region T2, inferior pole. These TCRs come from a man in his forties with primary liver carcinoma and hepatitis B virus infection.

The rearrangement joins TRBV6-5 to TRBJ2-2; TRBD2 matches 9 bases. CDR1 is MNHEY and CDR2 is SVGAGI in the germline V gene. There are 16 residues in the CDR3. V lost 4 bases, J lost 16 bases, and 19 bases stayed unmatched. This chain's CDR3 is CASSSLSGRTTRGPFF. The DNA for the CDR3 is TGTGCCAGCAGTTCCTTGAGCGGGAGGACTACCCGGGGGCCGTTTTTT.

This clonotype was seen many times. The V and J genes are TRBV12-3 or TRBV12-4 and TRBJ2-2; 7 nucleotides align to TRBD1. CDR3 length: 15 amino acids. J was trimmed by 0 bases and V by 6 bases; bases with no gene match: 4. The DNA for the CDR3 is TGTGCCAGCAGATCCACAGGGGCGAACACCGGGGAGCTGTTTTTT. This gives the protein CASRSTGANTGELFF.

This clonotype was seen many times. The chain employs TRBV30 and TRBJ1-1, with D maybe TRBD1 (5 bases). Germline V gene data show CDR1 as GTSNPN and CDR2 as SVGIG (reference sequence). The CDR3 runs 13 residues. V was shortened by 3 bases and J by 3 bases, with 11 bases between the two germline ends. CDR3 sequence reads: CAWRRGSDTEAFF. CDR3 coding DNA: TGTGCCTGGAGAAGGGGTTCGGACACTGAAGCTTTCTTT.

With respect to this clonotype: Germline is not matched at one junction end, which may reflect a read error. The V and J genes are TRBV6-2 or TRBV6-3 and TRBJ2-3; the D call may be TRBD1 or TRBD2 (5 bases each). CDR1 and CDR2 from the germline V gene are MNHEY and SVGEGT. The CDR3 is made up of 14 amino acids. DNA for the CDR3: TGTGGCAGCGGTGAGACAGCCTCCGCAGATACGCAGTATTTT. It specifies CGSGETASADTQYF.

This chain links TRBV5-1 with TRBJ2-5; TRBD1 or TRBD2 may be the D gene (6 bases each). The CDR3 length is 16 residues. Per germline, CDR1 SGHRS and CDR2 YFSETQ. V dropped 7 bases and J dropped 2 bases, with 21 bases sitting between them. The CDR3: CASGPLGGGSQETQYF. The DNA for the CDR3 is TGCGCCAGCGGCCCCCTAGGGGGAGGATCACAAGAGACCCAGTACTTC.

The chain couples TRBV11-2 to TRBJ2-7, with 8 bases that match TRBD2. This CDR3 has 15 residues. In germline, CDR1 is SGHAT, CDR2 FQNNGV. The CDR3 protein is CASSFQGLGIHERYV. The DNA of the CDR3 is TGTGCCAGCAGCTTCCAGGGACTAGGGATCCACGAGCGGTACGTC.

A note on this clonotype: At one of its ends the junction is not consistent with the germline gene, which may arise from a read error. The rearrangement joins TRBV11-2 to TRBJ2-7, with 8 bases matching TRBD1. CDR1 and CDR2 from the germline V gene are SGHAT and FQNNGV. The CDR3 sequence is 15 residues long. The CDR3 sequence: CASSLGGGTGYGQYF. The CDR3 bases are TGTGCCAGCAGTTTAGGAGGCGGGACAGGTTACGGGCAGTACTTC. The whole variable domain, filled in from reference TRBV11-2 and TRBJ2-7, reads EAGVAQSPRYKIIEKRQSVAFWCNPISGHATLYWYQQILGQGPKLLIQFQNNGVVDDSQLPKDRFSAERLKGVDSTLKIQPAKLEDSAVYLCASSLGGGTGYGQYFGPGTRLTVT.

A word on this clonotype: A junction end diverges from the germline sequence, so it may reflect a read error. The gene calls are TRBV7-9 and TRBJ2-1, with 12 bases matching TRBD2. The CDR3 consists of 17 residues. CDR1 is SEHNR, CDR2 FQNEAQ, per germline (reference sequence). The CDR3 sequence: CTSSYPAGLAGHNEQFF. In DNA form, the CDR3 reads TGTACCAGCAGCTATCCTGCCGGACTAGCGGGACACAATGAGCAGTTCTTC.

J is TRBJ1-2 and V is TRBV11-2; D may be TRBD1 (6 bases). Trimming took 7 bases from V and 7 from J, leaving 19 bases between them. Per the germline V gene, CDR1 is SGHAT and CDR2 is FQNNGV. This CDR3 has 14 amino acids. CDR3 nucleotides: TGTGCCAGCATAGAGAGGGACATCACTTGTGGCTACACCTTC. This translates into CASIERDITCGYTF.

This clonotype is medium-sized in the sample. The CDR3 loop reads CASSFTGGASYEQYF. The CDR3 nucleotides are TGTGCCAGCAGCTTTACAGGGGGGGCCAGCTACGAGCAGTACTTC. The chain couples TRBV7-9 to TRBJ2-7, with D maybe TRBD1 (8 bases). Germline CDR1 is SEHNR and CDR2 is FQNEAQ (reference sequence). The CDR3 has 15 residues. Trimming took off 3 bases at V and 3 bases at J, with 15 bases between the two ends.